This T cell receptor beta chain derives from a study of blood T cell repertoires in COVID-19. On the study more broadly: Collection of acute and convalescent COVID-19 samples took place in the United States, Italy and Spain. Sources were T cells, B-cell-depleted T cells, or PBMCs; the material itself was cDNA or gDNA.

In the original processing: Using reference gene primer amplification, nucleated cell counts were estimated. Produced via immunoSEQ multiplex PCR; TCRdb's table is partial and in-frame only. V, J and clone size reflect that table, while D and trimming were determined from the DNA. The sample contains some 150,000 clones, approximately 86% of which appear only once. The germline V gene has CDR1 SGHRS and CDR2 YFSETQ. With V trimmed by 4 bases and J by 1 base, 6 bases remained unmatched. This CDR3 is built from 18 residues. This chain joins TRBV5-1 and TRBJ2-6; TRBD1 agrees at 12 bases. The receptor was derived from a man between 65 and 79 years old with acute or convalescent COVID-19. The source material was peripheral blood. This CDR3 is CASSPGTGGGSGANVLTF. The CDR3 nucleotides read TGCGCCAGCAGCCCCGGGACAGGGGGCGGTTCTGGGGCCAACGTCCTGACTTTC.